The source of this T cell receptor beta chain is a study of metastatic and nonmetastatic thyroid tumors. The wider study: The comparison covered peripheral blood and tumor or nodule tissue in malignant and benign thyroid patients.

No treatment had been given to any patient before thyroid surgery. Original processing notes: Between-group CDR3 differences, defined by clinicopathological status, yielded a distant-metastasis classifier for papillary thyroid cancer. TCRdb re-called clones from the PCR reads using MiXCR. The V and J calls come from TCRdb's annotation, not from the publication. This table has roughly 30,000 clones, 20% appearing once. This clone was recorded many times. Its target is not known. The junction differs from germline at one of its ends, possibly a read error. The germline gives CDR1 LNHNV, CDR2 YYDKDF (reference sequence). CDR3 length equals 20 residues. Overall study results and limits: Significantly higher TCR beta diversity was reportedly seen in malignant thyroid tumors than benign nodules, in blood and tumor.

The chain couples TRBV15 to TRBJ2-1; TRBD2 agrees at 13 bases. The specimen sequenced was blood. The TCR was taken from a female donor with papillary thyroid cancer or a benign thyroid nodule (not recorded which). Some clones in this sample may be carry-over from other donors' samples. CDR3: CATRREGDRGLAGTENEQFF. The CDR3 region has the DNA TGTGCCACCAGAAGAGAAGGGGACAGGGGACTAGCGGGGACTGAAAATGAGCAGTTCTTC.